Listed here are 15 T cell receptor beta chains from one sample, sequenced in a study of T cells in Graves' hyperthyroidism and ophthalmopathy (dated by TCRdb to between 2018 and 2020). Libraries were prepared through multiplex PCR. Sequencing instrument: Illumina HiSeq 2000. Amplification of TCR beta CDR3 regions was carried out from RNA transcripts. For the first round of RT-PCR on the TCR CDR3, the HTBI primer set was used together with the Qiagen OneStep RT-PCR kit. TCRdb passed the public sequencing reads through fastp at Q25 and MiXCR, retaining productive beta sequences. Identical CDR3 proteins give one entry, which carries the most common genes and DNA. For this sample there are 340,000 or so distinct CDR3 sequences; roughly 20% appear just once. Jointly, the top ten make up under 55% of the sample. Sequencing was done on a sample of blood. The receptors were gathered from a woman aged 50 to 60 with Graves' hyperthyroidism.

In its sample, this clonotype was seen once. The chain has TRBV20-1 and TRBJ2-4; tentatively, D is TRBD2 (6 bases). The V end was cut by 5 bases, the J end by 6 bases, with 14 bases between. Per the germline V gene, CDR1 is DFQATT and CDR2 is SNEGSKA (reference sequence). The CDR3 runs 13 residues. Here the CDR3 DNA reads TGCAGTGCTCCACCGGGGGTCGGAAACATTCAGTACTTC. Translated, it gives CSAPPGVGNIQYF.

This clonotype was counted at least ten times. The chain links TRBV27 to TRBJ2-7; 7 bases fit TRBD2. This CDR3 comprises 14 residues. With V trimmed by 4 bases and J by 6 bases, 9 bases remained unmatched. In germline, CDR1 is MNHEY, CDR2 SMNVEV (reference sequence). CDR3 sequence: CASSSLTSLLEQYF. The CDR3 coding sequence is TGTGCCAGCAGTTCGCTGACTAGCCTCCTCGAGCAGTACTTC.

This clonotype was detected many times. The chain is built from TRBV6-5 and TRBJ1-2, with a weak D call TRBD1 (5 bases). Germline CDR1 is MNHEY and CDR2 is SVGAGI. The CDR3 covers 15 residues. Trimming took 2 bases from V and 1 from J, leaving 11 bases between them. The CDR3 bases are TGTGCCAGCAGTTACGGCCCAGGGCTTAACTATGGCTACACCTTC. Amino acid sequence: CASSYGPGLNYGYTF.

The chain joins TRBV5-5 to TRBJ2-7, with 7 bases that match TRBD2. The junction had 16 bases not matched to a gene; V was cut back by 3 bases and J by 4 bases. CDR1 and CDR2 from the germline V gene are SGHKS and YYEKEE (reference sequence). CDR3 length: 17 residues. The CDR3 region has the DNA TGTGCCAGCAGCTCGCCACTAGCGTCAAGAACCCCGTACGAGCAGTACTTC. Its protein product is CASSSPLASRTPYEQYF.

This chain joins TRBV19 and TRBJ1-1, with D possibly matching TRBD1 (6 bases). The CDR3 has 13 amino acids. The V gene lost 7 bases and the J gene lost 3 bases, with 12 bases spanning the gap. Looked up from germline, CDR1 is LNHDA and CDR2 is SQIVND (reference sequence). The CDR3 DNA reads as TGTGCCAGTACTACAGGGTACGACACTGAAGCTTTCTTT. This encodes CASTTGYDTEAFF.

In its sample, this clonotype was seen a few times. V gene TRBV19 combines with J gene TRBJ1-5; D uncertain. CDR1 is LNHDA, CDR2 SQIVND, per germline (reference sequence). The CDR3 totals 13 residues. Trimming took off 3 bases at V and 4 bases at J, with 7 bases between the two ends. Here the CDR3 reads CASSMPGNQPQHF. The CDR3 DNA reads as TGTGCCAGTAGTATGCCCGGAAATCAGCCCCAGCATTTT.

V usage is TRBV9 and J usage is TRBJ2-6, with D maybe TRBD2 (6 bases). This CDR3 spans 18 amino acids. Trimming pared 5 bases from V and 0 bases from J, leaving 18 bases between. In germline, CDR1 is SGDLS, CDR2 YYNGEE. Here the CDR3 reads CASSSTGTSFSGANVLTF. Written as DNA, the CDR3 is TGTGCCAGCAGTTCTACCGGGACTTCCTTCTCTGGGGCCAACGTCCTGACTTTC.

This sequence joins TRBV6-1 and TRBJ1-2; 9 nucleotides align to TRBD1. V dropped 8 bases and J dropped 4; count of bases not matched to a gene: 11. The V gene's germline CDR1 is MNHNS and CDR2 SASEGT. The CDR3 contains 15 residues. The CDR3 here is CASGAGTGRLYGYTF. The DNA for the CDR3 is TGTGCCAGCGGGGCTGGGACAGGGAGGCTCTATGGCTACACCTTC.

V usage is TRBV5-4 and J usage is TRBJ2-5; no clear D gene. Germline loops: CDR1 SGHNT, CDR2 YYREEE (reference sequence). The CDR3 sequence is 13 residues long. The V end lost 4 bases, the J end lost 7 bases, and 14 bases lay between the germline ends. This CDR3 reads CASSKDAERTQYF. The CDR3 DNA reads TGTGCCAGCAGCAAGGACGCGGAGAGGACCCAGTACTTC. Looking up the rest from reference TRBV5-4 and TRBJ2-5 gives the full variable domain: ETGVTQSPTHLIKTRGQQVTLRCSSQSGHNTVSWYQQALGQGPQFIFQYYREEENGRGNFPPRFSGLQFPNYSSELNVNALELDDSALYLCASSKDAERTQYFGPGTRLLVL.

As for this clonotype: This may stem from a read error, because a much larger clone lies one nucleotide away. The V gene is TRBV5-1, the J gene TRBJ2-1, with 16 bases fitting TRBD2. The germline V gene encodes CDR1 SGHRS and CDR2 YFSETQ. The CDR3 has 19 amino acids. The CDR3 region is CASSPGTSGRALLNNKQFF. DNA for the CDR3: TGCGCCAGCAGCCCAGGGACTAGCGGGAGGGCCCTCTTAAACAATAAGCAGTTCTTC.

Many counts were recorded for this clonotype. The chain employs TRBV5-1 and TRBJ1-2, with 7 bases identical to TRBD1. V was pared by 4 bases and J by 6 bases, with 9 bases of the junction left unmatched. The CDR3 totals 14 residues. CDR1 SGHRS and CDR2 YFSETQ come from the germline V gene. CDR3 in DNA: TGCGCCAGCAGCGACTACAGGGGCGAAAATGGCTACACCTTC. Its translation: CASSDYRGENGYTF.

This chain uses TRBV12-3 or TRBV12-4 with TRBJ1-5; D gene uncertain. Trimming took off 1 base at V and 3 bases at J, with 7 bases between the two ends. The CDR3 totals 14 residues. The CDR3 bases are TGTGCCAGCAGTTTAGGTTATCCCAATCAGCCCCAGCATTTT. Its protein is CASSLGYPNQPQHF.

This clonotype came up a few times. V usage is TRBV4-1 and J usage is TRBJ1-2; D is unresolved. This CDR3 has 14 residues. Trimming cost V 1 base and J 2 bases, with 8 bases left between them. Germline values: CDR1 MGHRA, CDR2 YSYEKL. CDR3 coding DNA: TGCGCCAGCAGCCAAGTAACGGACAACTATGGCTACACCTTC. Translating it yields CASSQVTDNYGYTF.

In its sample, this clonotype was seen a few times. The chain employs TRBV20-1 and TRBJ2-5, with 10 positions matching TRBD1. Germline CDR1 is DFQATT and CDR2 is SNEGSKA (reference sequence). Germline trimming cut 0 bases from V and 1 base from J; bases unmatched to any gene: 14. The CDR3 contains 19 residues. The CDR3 DNA follows: TGCAGTGCTAGAGATCCCCGGACAGGGGGTACGAGGGGCCAAGAGACCCAGTACTTC. Its translation: CSARDPRTGGTRGQETQYF.

This clonotype was seen repeatedly, ten times or more. The chain joins TRBV3-1 to TRBJ1-3; D is undetermined. The CDR3 runs to 13 residues. Germline loops: CDR1 LGHDT, CDR2 YNNKEL (reference sequence). V lost 0 bases to trimming and J lost 8 bases, with 8 bases between them. The CDR3 DNA reads TGTGCCAGCAGCCAAGACCTCCGGTACACCATATATTTT. Its translation: CASSQDLRYTIYF.